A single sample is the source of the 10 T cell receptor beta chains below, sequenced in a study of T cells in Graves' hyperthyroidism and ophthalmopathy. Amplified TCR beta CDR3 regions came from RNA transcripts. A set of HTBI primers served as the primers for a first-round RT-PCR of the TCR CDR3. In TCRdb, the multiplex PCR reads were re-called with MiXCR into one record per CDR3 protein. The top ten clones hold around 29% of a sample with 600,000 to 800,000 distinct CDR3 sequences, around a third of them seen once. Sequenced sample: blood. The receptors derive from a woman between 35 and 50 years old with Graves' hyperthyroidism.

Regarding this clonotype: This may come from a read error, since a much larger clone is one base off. This CDR3 reads CASSIASMQGYGYTF. The DNA for the CDR3 is TGTGCCAGCAGCATAGCGTCGATGCAGGGCTATGGCTACACCTTC. This chain links TRBV9 with TRBJ1-2; maybe TRBD1 (5 bases). Trimming left V 4 bases short and J 4 bases short, with 17 bases between. The CDR3 runs to 15 residues. In germline, CDR1 is SGDLS, CDR2 YYNGEE.

The CDR3 spells CALWGGTRDYEQYF. For the CDR3, the DNA is TGTGCCCTGTGGGGAGGGACTCGGGACTACGAGCAGTACTTC. This chain links TRBV24-1 with TRBJ2-7; the match to TRBD2 covers 7 bases. CDR3 size: 14 residues. Germline values: CDR1 KGHDR, CDR2 SFDVKD. V shed 12 bases, J shed 3 bases, and the junction held 13 bases outside the gene matches.

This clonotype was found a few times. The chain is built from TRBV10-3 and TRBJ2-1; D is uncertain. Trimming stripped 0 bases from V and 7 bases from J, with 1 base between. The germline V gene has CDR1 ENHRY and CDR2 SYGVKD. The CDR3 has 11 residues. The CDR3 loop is CAISESNEQFF. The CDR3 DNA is TGTGCCATCAGTGAGTCGAATGAGCAGTTCTTC.

CDR3 DNA: TGTGCCAGCAGCTTTGGCGAGTTCAATCAGCCCCAGCATTTT. Translating gives CASSFGEFNQPQHF. The chain links TRBV5-6 to TRBJ1-5; D unresolved. CDR3 length: 14 amino acids. V was trimmed by 2 bases and J by 3 bases, leaving 9 bases between them. In germline, CDR1 is SGHDT, CDR2 YYEEEE.

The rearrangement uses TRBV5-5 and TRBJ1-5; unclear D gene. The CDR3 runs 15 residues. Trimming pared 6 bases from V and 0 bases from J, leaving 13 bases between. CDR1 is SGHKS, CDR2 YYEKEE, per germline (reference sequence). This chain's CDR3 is CASNPGYYSNQPQHF. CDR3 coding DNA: TGTGCCAGCAACCCAGGCTATTATAGCAATCAGCCCCAGCATTTT.

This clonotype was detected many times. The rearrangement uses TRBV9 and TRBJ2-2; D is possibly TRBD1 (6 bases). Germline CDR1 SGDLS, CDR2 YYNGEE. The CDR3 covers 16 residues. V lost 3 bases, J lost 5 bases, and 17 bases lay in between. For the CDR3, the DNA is TGTGCCAGCAGCGCTAATACAGGGAAGGTAACCGGGGAGCTGTTTTTT. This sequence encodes CASSANTGKVTGELFF.

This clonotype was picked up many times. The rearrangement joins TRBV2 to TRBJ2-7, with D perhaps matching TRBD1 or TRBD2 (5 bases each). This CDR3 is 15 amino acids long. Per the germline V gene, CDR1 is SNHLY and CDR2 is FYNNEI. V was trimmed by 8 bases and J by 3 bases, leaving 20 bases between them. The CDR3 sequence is CASAPGASRVYEQYF. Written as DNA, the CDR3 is TGTGCCAGCGCTCCCGGGGCTAGTCGAGTCTACGAGCAGTACTTC.

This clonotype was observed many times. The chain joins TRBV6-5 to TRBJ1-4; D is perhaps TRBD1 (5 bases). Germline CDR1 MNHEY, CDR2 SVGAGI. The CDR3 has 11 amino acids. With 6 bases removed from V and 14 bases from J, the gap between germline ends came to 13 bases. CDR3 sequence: CASRVGGRLFF. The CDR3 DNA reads TGTGCCAGCAGGGTCGGGGGAAGGCTGTTTTTT.

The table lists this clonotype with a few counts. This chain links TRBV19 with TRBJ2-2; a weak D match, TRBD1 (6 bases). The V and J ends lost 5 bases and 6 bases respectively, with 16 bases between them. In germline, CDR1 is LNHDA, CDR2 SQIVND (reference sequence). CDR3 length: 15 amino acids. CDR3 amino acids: CASSVSGVYSGELFF. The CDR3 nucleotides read TGTGCCAGTAGTGTGTCAGGGGTCTATTCCGGGGAGCTGTTTTTT.

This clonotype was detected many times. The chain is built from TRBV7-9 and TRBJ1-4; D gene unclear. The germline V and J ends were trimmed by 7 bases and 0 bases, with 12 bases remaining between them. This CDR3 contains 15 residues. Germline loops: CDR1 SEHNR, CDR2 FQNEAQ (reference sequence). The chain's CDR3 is CASTEGYTTNEKLFF. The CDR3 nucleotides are TGTGCCAGCACGGAAGGGTATACAACTAATGAAAAACTGTTTTTT.